This T cell receptor (beta chain) was recovered during a study of cytomegalovirus exposure and HLA in healthy donors. Study details: One earlier analysis, a look at 150 million to 200 million T cells, found 117 million unique TCR beta sequences. Findings and caveats of the study: Reports indicated that the classifier achieved high specificity and sensitivity in diagnosing cytomegalovirus status.

Germline CDR1 reads MDHEN; CDR2 reads SYDVKM. The CDR3 spans 12 residues. V lost 5 bases and J 7 bases, leaving 9 bases between the germline ends. This clone was found once. Antigen specificity is unknown. Use of 60 Vbeta and 13 Jbeta primers characterized the PCR. Assay: immunoSEQ multiplex PCR; the TCRdb copy retains only in-frame clones and omits some. The data hold under 250,000 clones, with over 75% observed a single time. Sequenced input: PBMCs. The rearrangement links TRBV28 to TRBJ1-5; D gene uncertain. This receptor was taken from a male donor in good health and CMV-seronegative. CDR3: CASSLINQPQHF. As DNA, the CDR3 is TGTGCCAGCAGTCTAATCAACCAGCCCCAGCATTTT.